The 16 T cell receptor beta chains in this list originate from one sample, sequenced in a study of graft-versus-host responses after intestinal transplantation. Co-plated with roughly 200,000 CFSE-labeled responder cells were roughly 200,000 irradiated, violet-dye-labeled stimulator cells. Profiling relied on immunoSEQ multiplex PCR, and the TCRdb table lists in-frame clones only, not all of them. The sample holds 6,000 to 8,500 clones; approximately 25% are singletons and the top ten take about 5.7%. The input for sequencing was alloreactive CD8+ T cells from a mixed lymphocyte reaction culture, taken before transplantation. Indicated subset: CFSE-low proliferating T cells sorted from roughly six-day pre-transplant mixed lymphocyte reaction (GvH or HvG direction). These receptor sequences come from a human patient who was an organ donor for intestinal transplantation.

This clone was picked up one time. V is TRBV4-2 and J is TRBJ1-2; the D is unclear. CDR3 size: 11 residues. Trimming cost V 8 bases and J 4 bases, with 8 bases left between them. Germline CDR1 reads LGHNA; CDR2 reads YNFKEQ. The CDR3 DNA reads as TGTGCCAGCCGTGGACCCTATGGCTACACCTTC. Translating it yields CASRGPYGYTF.

This clone showed up just a few times. The chain joins TRBV28 to TRBJ2-7; D is undetermined. CDR1 is MDHEN and CDR2 is SYDVKM in the germline V gene. V lost 7 bases and J 0 bases, leaving 16 bases between the germline ends. The CDR3 has 15 residues. DNA of the CDR3: TGTGCCAGCACCCCCGCCCTCTCTTACTCCTACGAGCAGTACTTC. It encodes CASTPALSYSYEQYF.

This clone was observed a handful of times. This chain joins TRBV7-5 and TRBJ2-4. TRBV7-5 is a listed pseudogene. The CDR3 extends over 19 amino acids. CDR3: CARSPSGRITREAKNIQYF. The CDR3 DNA sequence: TGTGCCAGAAGCCCCTCCGGCCGCATTACCAGAGAGGCCAAAAACATTCAGTACTTC.

This clone is termed large. V usage is TRBV28 and J usage is TRBJ2-7; unclear D gene. V was trimmed by 8 bases and J by 7 bases, leaving 12 bases between them. Per germline, CDR1 MDHEN and CDR2 SYDVKM. The CDR3 length is 11 residues. This CDR3 is CASRLGLEQYF. CDR3 sequence (DNA): TGTGCCAGCCGGTTGGGCTTGGAGCAGTACTTC.

The V and J genes are TRBV27 and TRBJ2-7; tentative D call: TRBD1 (7 bases). The CDR3 spans 16 residues. V shed 5 bases and J shed 2 bases, with 19 bases lying between them. The germline gives CDR1 MNHEY, CDR2 SMNVEV (reference sequence). CDR3 nucleotide sequence: TGTGCCAGCAGTGACCCCTCGTCAGGGGGGACCTACGAGCAGTACTTC. Translation gives CASSDPSSGGTYEQYF.

As DNA, the CDR3 is TGCAGTGCTAGAGAACAGCTGATTCAGTACTTC. This codes for CSAREQLIQYF. The chain links TRBV20-1 to TRBJ2-4; no clear D gene. V was clipped by 0 bases and J by 10 bases, with 7 bases between them. The CDR3 spans 11 residues. Germline CDR1 and CDR2: DFQATT and SNEGSKA (reference sequence).

This clone was seen a handful of times. The V gene is TRBV7-2, the J gene TRBJ2-1, with 8 positions matching TRBD1. The germline V gene has CDR1 SGHTA and CDR2 FQGNSA. After removal of 2 bases from V and 3 bases from J, the junction contained 0 bases not matched to a gene. The CDR3 is made up of 14 amino acids. The CDR3 nucleotides read TGTGCCAGCAGCTTAACAGGGGGCTACAATGAGCAGTTCTTC. As protein: CASSLTGGYNEQFF.

As regards this clone: A read error may produce the germline difference seen at one junction end. The J gene is TRBJ2-7, the V gene TRBV4-1; 10 bases agree with TRBD2. From germline, CDR1 is MGHRA and CDR2 YSYEKL. The CDR3 runs to 16 residues. CDR3 in DNA: TGTGCCAGCAGCCAACTTAGCGGGAGGTCCCCCTACGAGCAGTACTTC. This encodes CASSQLSGRSPYEQYF.

This chain joins TRBV7-2 and TRBJ2-7; D perhaps matches TRBD2 (6 bases). In germline, CDR1 is SGHTA, CDR2 FQGNSA. This CDR3 is 13 amino acids long. V dropped 4 bases and J dropped 3 bases, with 10 bases sitting between them. CDR3 in amino acids: CASSSGEGYEQYF. Here the CDR3 DNA reads TGTGCCAGCAGCTCGGGAGAGGGCTACGAGCAGTACTTC.

This clone showed up just a few times. Since a much larger clone is just one base distant, this may be a read error. Other DNA sequences of this sample code for an identical CDR3. The chain employs TRBV2 and TRBJ2-5; D not resolved. CDR1 and CDR2 from the germline V gene are SNHLY and FYNNEI. The V end was cut by 1 base, the J end by 5 bases, with 14 bases between. This CDR3 comprises 15 residues. The CDR3 DNA reads as TGTGCCAGCAGTGAAGGTGTACCTAGTATTGAGACCCAGTACTTC. It translates to CASSEGVPSIETQYF.

This clone was counted a few times. This chain connects TRBV28 to TRBJ2-3; TRBD1 is a possible D gene (5 bases). From germline, CDR1 is MDHEN and CDR2 SYDVKM. CDR3 length: 15 residues. V was trimmed by 1 base and J by 2 bases, leaving 10 bases between them. This CDR3 is CASSLFRGSTDTQYF. The CDR3 nucleotides read TGTGCCAGCAGTTTATTTAGGGGATCCACAGATACGCAGTATTTT.

This clone was seen a handful of times. This likely stems from a read error, as it lies one base from a far larger clone. This chain joins TRBV1 and TRBJ2-7; the table's D call of TRBD2 was not tested on the DNA. TRBV1 counts as a pseudogene. This CDR3 is built from 12 residues. The CDR3 is CTSRGLAGEQYF. As DNA, the CDR3 is TGCACCAGCAGGGGACTAGCGGGAGAGCAGTACTTC.

The chain combines TRBV4-3 with TRBJ2-1; D may be TRBD2 (5 bases). The CDR3 is made up of 16 amino acids. CDR1 and CDR2 from the germline V gene are LGHNA and YSLEER. Trimming cost V 1 base and J 4 bases, with 14 bases left between them. The CDR3 loop reads CASSQVRLAYYNEQFF. The CDR3 nucleotides are TGCGCCAGCAGCCAAGTAAGGCTAGCTTATTACAATGAGCAGTTCTTC.

The chain carries TRBV5-4 and TRBJ2-3; TRBD1 is a possible D gene (6 bases). Trimming left V 2 bases short and J 2 bases short, with 12 bases between. Germline V gene data show CDR1 as SGHNT and CDR2 as YYREEE (reference sequence). The CDR3 contains 15 residues. CDR3 sequence (DNA): TGTGCCAGCAGCTTACCCCAGGGGTCCACAGATACGCAGTATTTT. This gives the protein CASSLPQGSTDTQYF.

The chain recombines TRBV28 with TRBJ2-1; D is uncertain. The CDR3 contains 16 residues. The germline V gene has CDR1 MDHEN and CDR2 SYDVKM. V was cut by 2 bases and J by 0 bases, with 11 bases left in between. CDR3: CASSLVRISSYNEQFF. The CDR3 coding sequence is TGTGCCAGCAGTTTAGTTAGGATAAGCTCCTACAATGAGCAGTTCTTC. Supplemented by reference TRBV28 and TRBJ2-1, the full variable domain reads DVKVTQSSRYLVKRTGEKVFLECVQDMDHENMFWYRQDPGLGLRLIYFSYDVKMKEKGDIPEGYSVSREKKERFSLILESASTNQTSMYLCASSLVRISSYNEQFFGPGTRLTVL.

This clone was seen only a few times. The rearrangement links TRBV27 to TRBJ2-1; TRBD2 agrees at 9 bases. The CDR3 has 15 residues. CDR1 is MNHEY and CDR2 is SMNVEV in the germline V gene (reference sequence). V gave up 5 bases and J gave up 6 bases; unmatched junction bases: 8. The CDR3 region is CASSPVAGVANEQFF. The CDR3 DNA is TGTGCCAGCAGTCCCGTAGCGGGAGTGGCCAATGAGCAGTTCTTC.